The table lists the clone carrying this T cell receptor (beta chain) with many counts. As it was prepared, the TCRbeta library received unique molecular identifiers. TCRdb redid the calling of the PCR reads with MiXCR, one entry per CDR3 protein. The sample lists some 600,000 distinct CDR3 sequences; around 16% were seen once. This specimen comes from a study of T-cell reconstitution after alpha-beta-depleted transplantation in children. V was trimmed by 3 bases and J by 4 bases, leaving 18 bases between them. The CDR3 contains 16 residues. Germline V gives CDR1 ENHRY, CDR2 SYGVKD. This material consisted of PBMCs from the stem cell graft donor, taken from the stem cell graft. The TCR sequence derives from a human donor who donated a stem cell graft to a child with acute myeloid leukemia. V and J are TRBV10-3 and TRBJ1-1; the D is unclear. The CDR3 here is CAISDQRLDDGTEAFF. Here the CDR3 DNA reads TGTGCCATCAGTGACCAACGTTTGGATGATGGCACTGAAGCTTTCTTT.